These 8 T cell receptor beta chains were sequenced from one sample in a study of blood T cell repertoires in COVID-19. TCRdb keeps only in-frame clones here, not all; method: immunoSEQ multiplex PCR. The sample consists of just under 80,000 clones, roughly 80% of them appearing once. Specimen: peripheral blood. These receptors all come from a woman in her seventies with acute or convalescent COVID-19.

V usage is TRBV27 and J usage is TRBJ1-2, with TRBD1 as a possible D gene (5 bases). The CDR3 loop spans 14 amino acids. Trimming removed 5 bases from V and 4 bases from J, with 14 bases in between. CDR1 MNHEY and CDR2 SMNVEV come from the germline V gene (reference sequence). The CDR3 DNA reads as TGTGCCAGCAGTATCGGCCAGGGTCTCTATGGCTACACCTTC. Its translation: CASSIGQGLYGYTF.

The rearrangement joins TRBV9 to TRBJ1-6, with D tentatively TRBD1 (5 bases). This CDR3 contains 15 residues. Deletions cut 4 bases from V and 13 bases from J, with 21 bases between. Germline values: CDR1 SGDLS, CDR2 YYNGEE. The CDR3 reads CASSNTGFTGDPLHF. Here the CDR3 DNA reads TGTGCCAGCAGCAATACAGGCTTTACGGGCGATCCCCTCCACTTT.

The CDR3 loop reads CASSTSGLINTGELFF. The DNA of the CDR3 is TGTGCCAGCAGCACTTCGGGACTTATAAACACCGGGGAGCTGTTTTTT. V and J are TRBV9 and TRBJ2-2, with D possibly being TRBD2 (6 bases). This CDR3 is 16 amino acids long. Trimming stripped 4 bases from V and 2 bases from J, with 15 bases between. Germline V lookup: CDR1 SGDLS, CDR2 YYNGEE.

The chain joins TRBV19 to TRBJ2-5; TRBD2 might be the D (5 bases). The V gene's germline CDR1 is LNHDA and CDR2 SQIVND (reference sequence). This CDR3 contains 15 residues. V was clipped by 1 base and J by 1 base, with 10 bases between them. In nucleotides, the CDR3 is TGTGCCAGTAGTATAGCCGGGGAACCCCAAGAGACCCAGTACTTC. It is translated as CASSIAGEPQETQYF.

CDR3 DNA sequence: TGTGCCAGCAGCCCCGGACAGGCGAACACTGAAGCTTTCTTT. Residues: CASSPGQANTEAFF. The chain combines TRBV7-9 with TRBJ1-1; 7 bases match TRBD1. Trimming took 5 bases from V and 1 from J; bases not matched to a gene: 4. Germline values: CDR1 SEHNR, CDR2 FQNEAQ (reference sequence). This CDR3 has 14 residues.

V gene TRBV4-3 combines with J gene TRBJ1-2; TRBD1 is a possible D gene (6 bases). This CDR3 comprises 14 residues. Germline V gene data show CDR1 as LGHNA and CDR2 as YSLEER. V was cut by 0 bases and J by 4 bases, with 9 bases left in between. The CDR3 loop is CASSQDSRGYGYTF. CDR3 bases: TGCGCCAGCAGCCAAGATTCCAGGGGCTATGGCTACACCTTC.

The CDR3: CASSRVQGLAVYEQYF. The CDR3 nucleotides read TGCGCCAGCAGCCGGGTCCAGGGACTAGCGGTTTACGAGCAGTACTTC. The rearrangement joins TRBV4-1 to TRBJ2-7; 11 bases line up with TRBD2. Trimming took 4 bases from V and 4 from J; bases not matched to a gene: 9. Germline assignment: CDR1 MGHRA and CDR2 YSYEKL. This CDR3 region has 16 residues.

The CDR3 here is CASSRGWEQYF. DNA for the CDR3: TGTGCCAGCAGCCGCGGGTGGGAGCAGTACTTC. This chain uses TRBV14 with TRBJ2-7, with D possibly being TRBD2 (5 bases). Germline-derived CDR1 and CDR2 are SGHDN and FVKESK. This CDR3 region has 11 residues. V was trimmed by 4 bases and J by 7 bases, leaving 8 bases between them.